This T cell receptor beta chain was observed in a study of T cell responses to AZD1222 COVID-19 vaccine (dated by TCRdb to the early 2020s). Background on the whole study: TCR sequencing covered fewer than 250 trial participants: 200 to 220 given two doses of AZD1222 and 26 given two doses of MenACWY control vaccine. Trial participants were enrolled into age subgroups of 18-55, 56-69 and 70-plus years, which contained around 150, 28 and 57 TCR-sequenced participants, respectively.

Study-level results and caveats: In the small 56-69-year group, the increase in depth fell short of significance, most likely because of low power. Because no day 14 peak-response samples were available, the repertoires could be characterized only after the peak T cell response. Epitopes outside the regions mutated in the B.1.351 and B.1.1.7 variants were reportedly recognized by nearly half of the unique spike-specific TCRs. Spike-specific TCR breadth and depth rose significantly after two AZD1222 doses compared with day 0 and with MenACWY recipients. Participants were mostly white British and included more females than males, and it was suggested by the authors that clonal diversity may have been underestimated. Conclusions about previously exposed vaccinees are limited, since just six AZD1222 recipients were seropositive for SARS-CoV-2 at baseline. Vaccine-associated CD4 TCRs spanned the whole spike protein, with dominant responses in regions 160-218 and 743-854.

The time point tag for this specimen amounts to: about 28 days (+/-7) after the second vaccine dose. In the paper's terms, the treatment or condition label means: meningococcal conjugate vaccine given as trial control. Samples from vaccinated people were obtained from the UK trials COV001 and COV002, which included a single-blind randomized controlled phase 2/3 trial of AZD1222 (ChAdOx1 nCoV-19) in healthy adults. For TCRbeta chain sequencing, PBMC samples from trial participants were taken at day 0 and at day 28 after the second dose. The CDR3 regions of human TCRbeta chains were analyzed by immunosequencing. Regarding the original processing steps: TCRs in the repertoires were compared against a reference library of SARS-CoV-2-specific TCRs that had been generated with the MIRA antigen-specificity platform. Breadth was defined as the fraction of unique TCRs that were SARS-CoV-2-associated, and depth was defined as the fraction of total T cells that were SARS-CoV-2-associated. Using the MIRA data, each spike-specific TCR was mapped to the spike region that the TCR reacts to and placed in a CD4 or CD8 class. Log10-transformed breadth and depth values were compared by one-way ANOVA with Sidak's multiple comparisons tests. Imported from immuneACCESS, the table was reduced by TCRdb to in-frame sequences with V and J called. These copies leave out some clones; in studies compared against another copy, an unresolved V gene accounts for under half, and the cause of the remainder is not known. From that table come the V and J calls and clone size; the DNA was used to work out D and trimming. For this sample the table gives roughly 72,000 clones, of which around 89% were detected only once. Jointly, the top ten make up about a tenth of the sample.

The CDR3 spans 17 residues, from the cysteine through the phenylalanine. The CDR3 DNA has 51 bases and is translated from base 1. Unmatched junction bases come to 12, with V trimmed by 2 bases and J by 5 bases. The germline V gene (reference sequence) supplies CDR1 MNHEY and CDR2 SMNVEV. Remarks on this clone: Its target antigen remains unknown. Base quality data are lacking; no much larger clone is found one base away.

The chain is made from TRBV27 and TRBJ2-7, and TRBD2 aligns with 10 junction nucleotides. This clonotype was sampled from an adult who received the MenACWY meningococcal vaccine as a control. The specimen was peripheral blood, collected 28 days after the second dose of the MenACWY control vaccine. The nucleotides read TGTGCCAGCAGTTTAATTGGAGCGGGGGGGCCCAGGAACGAGCAGTACTTC. It codes for CASSLIGAGGPRNEQYF.